These 19 T cell receptor beta chains were all obtained from the same sample, sequenced in a study of cytomegalovirus exposure and HLA in healthy donors. Use of 60 Vbeta and 13 Jbeta primers characterized the PCR. Profiled with immunoSEQ multiplex PCR; TCRdb holds only in-frame clones, not every one. Of 200,000 to 250,000 clones in the sample, roughly four fifths were seen once. Sequencing was done on a sample of PBMCs. Receptors were obtained from a woman aged 40 to 49 in good health and CMV-seronegative.

Only one count was recorded for this clone. The chain is built from TRBV7-3 and TRBJ2-7, with TRBD2 identical over 7 bases. CDR3 size: 14 residues. After removal of 5 bases from V and 0 bases from J, the junction contained 4 bases not matched to a gene. Germline V gives CDR1 SGHTA, CDR2 FQGTGA. The CDR3, as DNA: TGTGCCAGCAGCCCCGGGACTACCTCCTACGAGCAGTACTTC. It encodes CASSPGTTSYEQYF.

The genes are TRBV6-1 and TRBJ2-4; 9 positions match TRBD1. CDR1 is MNHNS and CDR2 is SASEGT in the germline V gene. The junction had 9 bases not matched to a gene; V was cut back by 4 bases and J by 8 bases. This CDR3 has 15 amino acids. CDR3 in amino acids: CASSAPGQGGDIQYF. The CDR3 DNA sequence: TGTGCCAGCAGTGCGCCGGGACAGGGTGGGGACATTCAGTACTTC.

V is TRBV9 and J is TRBJ2-1; D unclear. The length of the CDR3 is 16 residues. V was shortened by 2 bases and J by 0 bases, with 12 bases between the two germline ends. The germline CDR1 and CDR2 sequences are SGDLS and YYNGEE. The DNA for the CDR3 is TGTGCCAGCAGCGTGAGGAGCTTAAGCTCCTACAATGAGCAGTTCTTC. Protein product: CASSVRSLSSYNEQFF. Supplemented by reference TRBV9 and TRBJ2-1, the full variable domain reads DSGVTQTPKHLITATGQRVTLRCSPRSGDLSVYWYQQSLDQGLQFLIQYYNGEERAKGNILERFSAQQFPDLHSELNLSSLELGDSALYFCASSVRSLSSYNEQFFGPGTRLTVL.

V and J are TRBV19 and TRBJ2-1, with 12 positions matching TRBD2. CDR1 and CDR2 (germline): LNHDA, SQIVND (reference sequence). V dropped 5 bases and J dropped 10; count of bases not matched to a gene: 3. The CDR3 is made up of 13 amino acids. The DNA for the CDR3 is TGTGCCAGTAGTTCCGGACTAGCGGGGGAGCAGTTCTTC. This gives the protein CASSSGLAGEQFF.

The V call is TRBV7-3, the J call TRBJ1-1; D is ambiguous. There are 13 residues in the CDR3. The ends were cut back, 1 base at V and 1 base at J, with 4 bases in the middle. Germline CDR1 and CDR2: SGHTA and FQGTGA. The chain's CDR3 is CASSLIRNTEAFF. The CDR3 DNA reads TGTGCCAGCAGCTTAATCAGGAACACTGAAGCTTTCTTT. The variable domain in full, with the rest retrieved from reference TRBV7-3 and TRBJ1-1, is GAGVSQTPSNKVTEKGKYVELRCDPISGHTALYWYRQSLGQGPEFLIYFQGTGAADDSGLPNDRFFAVRPEGSVSTLKIQRTERGDSAVYLCASSLIRNTEAFFGQGTRLTVV.

This chain links TRBV27 with TRBJ2-2, with 7 bases lining up with TRBD1. The CDR3 loop spans 14 amino acids. The V segment lost 4 bases and the J segment 6 bases; nucleotides outside the gene matches: 5. The germline gives CDR1 MNHEY, CDR2 SMNVEV (reference sequence). The CDR3 reads CASSSGQVPGELFF. For the CDR3, the DNA is TGTGCCAGCAGTTCCGGACAGGTACCCGGGGAGCTGTTTTTT.

About this clone: Relative to the germline gene, one junction end is altered; a read error may explain this. The chain joins TRBV7-3 to TRBJ2-2; 9 nucleotides match TRBD1. The CDR3 totals 15 residues. Germline CDR1 reads SGHTA; CDR2 reads FQGTGA. The CDR3 sequence: CASSITGGNTGELFF. The CDR3, as DNA: TGTGCCAGCAGCATAACAGGGGGCAACACCGGGGAGCTGTTTTTT. The whole variable domain, remainder taken from reference TRBV7-3 and TRBJ2-2, is GAGVSQTPSNKVTEKGKYVELRCDPISGHTALYWYRQSLGQGPEFLIYFQGTGAADDSGLPNDRFFAVRPEGSVSTLKIQRTERGDSAVYLCASSITGGNTGELFFGEGSRLTVL.

The chain couples TRBV11-3 to TRBJ1-1, with D tentatively TRBD1 (6 bases). The V gene's germline CDR1 is SGHNT and CDR2 YENEEA. V was pared by 5 bases and J by 5 bases, with 24 bases between. The CDR3 loop spans 17 amino acids. DNA for the CDR3: TGTGCCAGCAGCCGCAGGCTTCTCCGGGGGGCGAGTACTGAAGCTTTCTTT. Translation gives CASSRRLLRGASTEAFF.

The V gene is TRBV7-6, the J gene TRBJ2-3; D gene ambiguous. Trimming took 1 base from V and 3 from J, leaving 11 bases between them. Per the germline V gene, CDR1 is SGHVS and CDR2 is FNYEAQ. CDR3 size: 15 residues. DNA of the CDR3: TGTGCCAGCAGCTTAGGTGCCCGGTATACAGATACGCAGTATTTT. Translated: CASSLGARYTDTQYF.

In its sample, this clone was seen a few times. In DNA form, the CDR3 reads TGTGCCAGCAGTGGGGGAGGGGGGCCCCAGCATTTT. Amino acid sequence: CASSGGGGPQHF. The chain carries TRBV25-1 and TRBJ1-5, with D possibly TRBD1 on 6 matching bases. Germline assignment: CDR1 MGHDK and CDR2 SYGVNS. CDR3 length: 12 residues. V was shortened by 4 bases and J by 9 bases, with 10 bases between the two germline ends. The whole variable domain, filled in from reference TRBV25-1 and TRBJ1-5, reads EADIYQTPRYLVIGTGKKITLECSQTMGHDKMYWYQQDPGMELHLIHYSYGVNSTEKGDLSSESTVSRIRTEHFPLTLESARPSHTSQYLCASSGGGGPQHFGDGTRLSIL.

J is TRBJ2-7 and V is TRBV27; D is undetermined. V lost 8 bases and J lost 5, with 13 bases in between. CDR1 MNHEY and CDR2 SMNVEV come from the germline V gene (reference sequence). The CDR3 has 12 amino acids. CDR3 residues: CASCNRYHEQYF. Here the CDR3 DNA reads TGTGCCAGCTGCAACCGGTACCACGAGCAGTACTTC.

The J gene is TRBJ1-6, the V gene TRBV28; 8 bases match TRBD1. Germline-derived CDR1 and CDR2 are MDHEN and SYDVKM. V lost 4 bases to trimming and J lost 6 bases; unmatched junction nucleotides: 11. The length of the CDR3 is 17 residues. The CDR3 region is CASSWIRTDRGNSPLHF. For the CDR3, the DNA is TGTGCCAGCAGTTGGATCCGGACAGACAGGGGTAATTCACCCCTCCACTTT.

The rearrangement uses TRBV28 and TRBJ1-1, with a possible D match to TRBD1 (5 bases). This CDR3 has 17 residues. V was trimmed by 6 bases and J by 0 bases, leaving 20 bases between them. Germline V gene lookup returns CDR1 MDHEN and CDR2 SYDVKM. The CDR3 here is CASSTLGGTFLNTEAFF. The CDR3 DNA sequence: TGTGCCAGCAGCACCCTCGGGGGAACATTTTTGAACACTGAAGCTTTCTTT.

The chain has TRBV6-5 and TRBJ1-1; TRBD1 matches at 9 bases. The CDR3 covers 14 residues. Trimming removed 8 bases from V and 6 bases from J; junction bases left unmatched: 10. Germline assignment: CDR1 MNHEY and CDR2 SVGAGI. DNA of the CDR3: TGTGCCAGCCAGCTCAACAGGGGGCAACCTGAAGCTTTCTTT. It encodes CASQLNRGQPEAFF.

The rearrangement uses TRBV20-1 and TRBJ2-1; D is uncertain. CDR1 is DFQATT, CDR2 SNEGSKA, per germline (reference sequence). Trimming left V 2 bases short and J 12 bases short, with 11 bases between. The CDR3 covers 11 residues. The CDR3 loop is CSARFKQTQFF. In DNA form, the CDR3 reads TGCAGTGCTAGATTTAAACAGACGCAGTTCTTC.

The rearrangement uses TRBV30 and TRBJ2-7; a weak D match, TRBD1 (7 bases). The CDR3 is 14 residues long. Between the trimmed V and J ends, which lost 4 bases and 2 bases, there was a span of 15 bases. Germline lookup yields CDR1 GTSNPN and CDR2 SVGIG (reference sequence). This CDR3 is CAWTAGGGPYEQYF. CDR3 sequence (DNA): TGTGCCTGGACCGCAGGAGGGGGCCCCTACGAGCAGTACTTC.

The chain couples TRBV5-1 to TRBJ2-2; D unresolved. V dropped 4 bases and J dropped 3 bases, with 10 bases sitting between them. This CDR3 contains 14 residues. The germline V gene has CDR1 SGHRS and CDR2 YFSETQ. CDR3 region: CASSLDRYTGELFF. CDR3 sequence (DNA): TGCGCCAGCAGCCTGGACCGGTACACCGGGGAGCTGTTTTTT.

This chain connects TRBV20-1 to TRBJ1-1; possibly TRBD1 for D (6 bases). The CDR3 sequence is 11 residues long. V lost 4 bases and J 8 bases, leaving 11 bases between the germline ends. Germline-derived CDR1 and CDR2 are DFQATT and SNEGSKA (reference sequence). The chain's CDR3 is CSATDRIEAFF. The CDR3 coding sequence is TGCAGTGCTACCGACAGGATCGAAGCTTTCTTT.

The chain links TRBV30 to TRBJ1-5, with unresolved D. Germline V gene lookup returns CDR1 GTSNPN and CDR2 SVGIG (reference sequence). This CDR3 contains 14 residues. Trimming pared 3 bases from V and 7 bases from J, leaving 16 bases between. Here the CDR3 DNA reads TGTGCCTGGAGACCGCCGTTCGGAGGCCAGCCCCAGCATTTT. Encoded protein: CAWRPPFGGQPQHF.